This TCR beta chain stems from a study of blood T cell repertoires in COVID-19 (dated by TCRdb to the early 2020s). A note on the overall study: The collaborator samples originated in the United States, Italy and Spain and spanned the acute and convalescent phases of COVID-19. The samples were drawn from the first 160 participants of the ongoing ImmuneRACE study and from 1,254 subjects provided by 6 global collaborators. A freely available public database, intended as a resource for researchers studying the immune response to SARS-CoV-2, is where the repertoires were released. The prospective study material was composed of cDNA or gDNA derived from T cells, B-cell-depleted T cells, or PBMCs. Subjects who had been exposed to COVID-19, were actively infected with it, or had recovered from it provided the deeply sampled blood TCRbeta repertoires that made up the dataset. Where available, HLA class I and class II types were obtained from metadata supplied by the sample provider rather than from assay-based typing. A de-identified subject ID, COVID-19 status, age in years and sex were almost always included in the sample metadata.

General study outcomes and caveats: The quantity of clinical and demographic metadata differed by source and by participant and was supplied without curation.

From the germline V gene, CDR1 is SGHAT and CDR2 is FQNNGV. V is pared back by 5 bases and J by 4 bases, with 14 bases lying between the germline termini. Counted from cysteine to phenylalanine, this CDR3 has 14 amino acids. Only the CDR3 DNA is retained, 42 bases long and in frame from the first base. TCRbeta CDR3 regions were amplified from genomic DNA by means of the immunoSEQ Assay, a bias-controlled multiplex PCR. Per the source publication's procedure: The number of nucleated cells in each sample was estimated by amplification of reference gene primers within the assay. Sequence reads were collapsed and filtered to measure the absolute abundance of every unique TCRbeta CDR3 rearrangement. For each sample, productive Simpson clonality was calculated by taking the square root of Simpson's diversity index across productive rearrangements. TCRdb carries this immuneACCESS record with in-frame sequences only. Its versions omit some clonotypes, under half of them owing to an unresolved V gene in the studies checked, with the rest unexplained. The D gene and trimming were derived from the DNA, and the V and J assignments and clone size from that table. This sample comprises roughly 130,000 clones, approximately 84% of them detected only once. The ten largest clones capture about 12% of the sample.

A second Seattle source provided samples from volunteer blood donors who had recovered from COVID-19. Whole blood was collected in K2EDTA tubes by collaborating institutions according to the institutions' own protocols. For TCRbeta analysis, collaborators shipped samples in one of three forms: frozen whole blood, isolated PBMCs, or DNA extracted from either of those sample types. A remark on this clone: It lacks a known antigen. Base quality data are lacking; no much larger clone is found one base away.

This chain is built from TRBV11-2 and TRBJ1-1, with TRBD1 as a weak D call on 6 bases. Material for sequencing was peripheral blood. This sequence was found in a woman aged 25 to 39 who had recovered from COVID-19. This receptor carries the CDR3 CASSRAGDGTEAFF. The sequenced DNA: TGTGCCAGCAGCCGAGCAGGGGATGGCACTGAAGCTTTCTTT.